This record concerns one TCR beta chain sequence. It lacks a known antigen. Qualities for individual bases were not recorded, and no much larger clone is one base off. A patient counted as having stable Graves' hyperthyroidism if no progression to ophthalmopathy occurred over 18 months of follow-up. Hyperthyroidism patients were newly diagnosed, had a disease duration of under 2 months, and were aged 18 to 65 years. Any patient with an uncontrolled infection, another autoimmune disease, pregnancy or lactation was excluded. Diagnoses were established on the basis of clinical symptoms, serum thyroxine and TRAb, thyroid ultrasound, and orbital computed tomography. PBMCs were separated from about 10 ml of fresh peripheral blood using Ficoll-Paque density gradient centrifugation. Trizol reagent was used to extract total RNA, and RNA quality was then checked on an Agilent 2100 Bioanalyzer. This entry comes from a study of T cells in Graves' hyperthyroidism and ophthalmopathy (dated by TCRdb to between 2018 and 2021). Broadly, across the study: Peripheral blood samples were taken at the time of initial diagnosis, prior to any treatment. TCR V-J signatures able to tell the groups apart were searched for in a discovery cohort of 90 to 100 patients, of whom roughly 42 had Graves' ophthalmopathy and around 56 had stable Graves' hyperthyroidism. Whether ophthalmopathy could be predicted prospectively was tested in an independent validation cohort made up of about 18 hyperthyroidism patients plus 17 patients who later progressed to ophthalmopathy. The 100 or so discovery patients were divided at random into training and test sets in a 7:3 ratio. In several Graves' hyperthyroidism patients, the study also compared T-cell repertoires from thyroid tissue with T-cell repertoires from blood. Following sampling, methimazole starting at 30 mg daily was given to hyperthyroidism patients, and high-dose intravenous methylprednisolone was given to ophthalmopathy patients. The paper describes TCR Vbeta CDR3 sequencing of 120 to 150 peripheral blood samples, made up of 43 ophthalmopathy patients, 70 to 75 hyperthyroidism patients and 17 progressor patients. Study-level results and caveats: In validation, the model predicted progression to ophthalmopathy a median of about 6.8 months before onset, with 65% to 71% sensitivity and almost 75% specificity. A model built on a 13 V-J signature distinguished ophthalmopathy from stable hyperthyroidism, reaching roughly 88% sensitivity and under 84% specificity in cross-validation and 80%/75% in testing. Most expanded thyroid clonotypes (frequency above 0.001) were also detected in blood, a finding suggesting that blood repertoires may reflect thyroid immune responses. Sample size was not statistically predetermined, and investigators were not blinded to group allocation.

The TCR beta CDR3 regions were amplified from RNA transcripts. The first round of RT-PCR for the TCR CDR3 was performed with the HTBI primer set and the Qiagen OneStep RT-PCR kit. The libraries were constructed in a second round of multiplex PCR and then size-selected and purified. Paired-end sequencing of the libraries was performed with 100 bp reads on an Illumina HiSeq2000. Regarding the original processing steps: SOAPnuke was used to process the raw data, with reads discarded if the reads contained adapters or uncalled bases, had a mean Phred below 15, or lacked an exact constant-primer or identifier match. High-quality paired reads were merged using COPE v1.2.5, and each unique nucleotide sequence was defined as a clonotype. MiTCR v1.1 was used to align clonotypes to the IMGT TRBV, TRBD and TRBJ reference segments. The analysis included only V-J combinations with a frequency above 0.0001, which together covered roughly 99% of the repertoires. A TCS score was defined as the ratio between F50 (clonal expansion) and ExV (chaos), using BLOSUM62-based TCRdist between CDR3 peptides within each V-J. Welch's t-statistics and random forest reduced 500 to 650 V-J features to under 15, which were used in a naive Bayes classifier (R e1071). The raw public reads went through TCRdb reprocessing: fastp at Q25, MiXCR clone calling, in-frame beta chains kept. CDR3 protein duplicates are merged, each entry listing the most common genes and DNA. The V and J calls were not made by the authors but by TCRdb's processing. Within this sample are a few hundred thousand distinct CDR3 sequences, with 20% to 30% of them counted one time only. The top ten clonotypes cover less than 75% of the sample.

The sample was blood. This TCR was sampled from a man aged 50 or older with Graves' hyperthyroidism.

The CDR3 protein: CASSLGRLPSGELFF. The DNA reads TGTGCCAGCAGCTTGGGGCGCCTCCCGTCCGGGGAGCTGTTTTTT. Recombination connected TRBV11-3 to TRBJ2-2; the D region possibly corresponds to TRBD1 (5 bases align). The CDR3 contains 15 residues, cysteine and phenylalanine counted. Here the CDR3 DNA is all that survives: 45 bases in frame from base 1. Reading the germline V gene gives CDR1 SGHNT and CDR2 YENEEA. V was cut back by 3 bases and J by 6 bases, leaving a gap of 14 bases between them.